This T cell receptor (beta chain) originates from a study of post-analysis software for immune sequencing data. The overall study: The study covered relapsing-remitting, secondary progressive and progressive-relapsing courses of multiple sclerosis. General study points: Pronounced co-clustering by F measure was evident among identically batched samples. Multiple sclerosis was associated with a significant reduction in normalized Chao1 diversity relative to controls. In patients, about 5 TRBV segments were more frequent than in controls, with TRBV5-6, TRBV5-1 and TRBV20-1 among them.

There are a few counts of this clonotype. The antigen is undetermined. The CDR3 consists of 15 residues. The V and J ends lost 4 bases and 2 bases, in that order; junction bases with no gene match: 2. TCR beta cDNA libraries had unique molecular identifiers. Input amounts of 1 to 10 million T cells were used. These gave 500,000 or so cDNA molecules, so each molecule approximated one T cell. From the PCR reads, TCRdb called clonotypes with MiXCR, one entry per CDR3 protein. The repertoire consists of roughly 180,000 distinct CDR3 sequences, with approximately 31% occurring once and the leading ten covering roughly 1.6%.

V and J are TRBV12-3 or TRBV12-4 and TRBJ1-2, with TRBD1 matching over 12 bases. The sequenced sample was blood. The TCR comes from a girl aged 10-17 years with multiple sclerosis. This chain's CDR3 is CASSWDRGPNYGYTF. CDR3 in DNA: TGTGCCAGCAGTTGGGACAGGGGGCCGAACTATGGCTACACCTTC.